The clone carrying this T cell receptor beta chain was observed a few times. This sample was taken from a study of T-cell reconstitution after alpha-beta-depleted transplantation in children. Germline assignment: CDR1 DFQATT and CDR2 SNEGSKA (reference sequence). After removal of 0 bases from V and 9 bases from J, the junction contained 5 bases not matched to a gene. The CDR3 runs 14 residues. TCRbeta library preparation incorporated unique molecular identifiers. TCRdb fed the PCR reads into MiXCR, producing one record per CDR3 protein. Of roughly 590,000 distinct CDR3 sequences in the sample, around 17% are singletons; the top ten hold approximately 1.1%.

The source of this sequence is a human donor who donated a stem cell graft to a child with acute myeloid leukemia. The chain links TRBV20-1 to TRBJ2-1, with 10 bases fitting TRBD2. The starting material was PBMCs from the stem cell graft donor, obtained from the stem cell graft. CDR3 amino acids: CSARDPSGGVEQFF. CDR3 DNA sequence: TGCAGTGCTAGAGATCCTAGCGGGGGTGTTGAGCAGTTCTTC.